The rows below give T cell receptor beta chains drawn from one sample of a study of T cell repertoires in ileal Crohn's disease. Some clones are missing from TCRdb's copy, which holds only in-frame ones; the method was immunoSEQ multiplex PCR. The table includes tens of thousands of clones, 81% detected once. Sequencing used ileal tissue. These TCRs come from an adult with Crohn's disease. Both conserved end residues are part of each CDR3. The D gene is left open where the match is weak. Only part of the rows carry a size: once, few, many, or a class if the clone is expanded.

CDR3	DNA	D	size	V	J
CASSEGAGTEAFF	TGTGCCAGCAGCGAGGGGGCAGGGACTGAAGCTTTCTTT	TRBD1	-	TRBV5-5	TRBJ1-1
CASRSRGDSNQPQHF	TGTGCCAGCAGGTCACGGGGTGATAGCAATCAGCCCCAGCATTTT	-	-	TRBV5-6	TRBJ1-5
CASSSRDSRSYNEQFF	TGTGCCAGCAGTTCCCGGGACTCGAGGAGTTACAATGAGCAGTTCTTC	-	few	TRBV28	TRBJ2-1
CASSPQRGQGNEKLFF	TGTGCCAGCAGCCCTCAGAGGGGACAGGGAAATGAAAAACTGTTTTTT	TRBD1	-	TRBV7-2	TRBJ1-4
CASSGTGWELFF	TGTGCCAGCAGTGGGACAGGGTGGGAGCTGTTTTTT	TRBD1	-	TRBV6-5	TRBJ2-2
CASRPRVSDTQYF	TGTGCCAGCAGACCCCGAGTCTCGGATACGCAGTATTTT	-	-	TRBV7-9	TRBJ2-3
CASSDLEDEKLFF	TGTGCCAGCAGTGACTTGGAGGATGAAAAACTGTTTTTT	-	-	TRBV2	TRBJ1-4
CASSQGRNYGYTF	TGTGCCAGCAGCCAGGGCAGAAACTATGGCTACACCTTC	-	-	TRBV4-2	TRBJ1-2
CSVLTDSGNTIYF	TGCAGCGTTCTGACAGACTCTGGAAACACCATATATTTT	-	-	TRBV29-1	TRBJ1-3
CASSLGVKGGGDNSPLHF	TGTGCCAGCAGCTTAGGGGTCAAAGGGGGGGGTGATAATTCACCCCTCCACTTT	-	-	TRBV7-2	TRBJ1-6
CASSFPPDRGHNSPLHF	TGCGCCAGCAGCTTTCCCCCCGACAGGGGCCATAATTCACCCCTCCACTTT	TRBD1	-	TRBV5-1	TRBJ1-6
CASWDRGEAFF	TGTGCCAGCTGGGACAGGGGAGAAGCTTTCTTT	TRBD1	-	TRBV10-3	TRBJ1-1
CASSVGQGGTEAFF	TGTGCCAGCAGCGTAGGACAGGGGGGCACTGAAGCTTTCTTT	TRBD1	few	TRBV9	TRBJ1-1
CASSYSSAGGPLF	TGTGCCAGCAGTTACTCCTCGGCAGGGGGTCCGCTCTTC	TRBD1	-	TRBV6-6	TRBJ2-1
CAISESILAGRITGELFF	TGTGCCATCAGTGAGTCCATACTAGCGGGTAGGATCACCGGGGAGCTGTTTTTT	TRBD2	-	TRBV10-3	TRBJ2-2
CASTVGARPNEKLFF	TGTGCCAGTACCGTCGGCGCCAGGCCTAATGAAAAACTGTTTTTT	-	-	TRBV19	TRBJ1-4
CASSTPGEGLGNTIYF	TGTGCCAGCAGTACTCCGGGGGAAGGCCTTGGAAACACCATATATTTT	-	-	TRBV28	TRBJ1-3
CASSPVPNTEAFF	TGTGCCAGCAGTCCTGTCCCCAACACTGAAGCTTTCTTT	-	-	TRBV6-5	TRBJ1-1
CASSLDRGRSIYGYTF	TGTGCCAGCAGCTTAGATAGAGGGAGATCAATCTATGGCTACACCTTC	-	-	TRBV11-2	TRBJ1-2
CASSSGVSKNIQYF	TGTGCCAGCAGCTCGGGGGTCTCCAAAAACATTCAGTACTTC	-	-	TRBV7-2	TRBJ2-4
CASSLAETGYEQYF	TGCGCCAGCAGCTTGGCTGAGACAGGCTACGAGCAGTACTTC	-	-	TRBV5-1	TRBJ2-7
CASSDHRGTNTGELFF	TGCGCCAGCAGCGACCATCGCGGGACGAACACCGGGGAGCTGTTTTTT	-	-	TRBV5-1	TRBJ2-2
CASSSTNTAYEQYF	TGTGCCAGCAGCTCCACAAACACCGCCTACGAGCAGTACTTC	-	-	TRBV27	TRBJ2-7
CASSFGRDDYGYTF	TGTGCCAGCAGTTTCGGCAGGGATGACTATGGCTACACCTTC	-	few	TRBV6-5	TRBJ1-2
CASSVSTGPNTGELFF	TGTGCCAGCTCGGTCTCGACAGGGCCGAACACCGGGGAGCTGTTTTTT	TRBD1	once	TRBV18	TRBJ2-2
CASSLGISGGKAFF	TGTGCCAGCAGCTTAGGAATCTCGGGGGGAAAAGCTTTCTTT	-	-	TRBV7-2	TRBJ1-1
CASSHLGVTEAFF	TGCGCCAGCAGCCATTTAGGGGTGACTGAAGCTTTCTTT	-	-	TRBV5-1	TRBJ1-1
CASSIGSSGGATQYF	TGTGCCAGTAGTATAGGGTCTAGCGGGGGCGCGACCCAGTACTTC	TRBD2	-	TRBV19	TRBJ2-5
CASSFSGQGHYGYTF	TGTGCCAGCAGCTTCTCGGGACAGGGTCACTATGGCTACACCTTC	TRBD1	-	TRBV7-3	TRBJ1-2
CASSLPLNTEAFF	TGTGCCAGCAGCTTACCTTTGAACACTGAAGCTTTCTTT	-	-	TRBV7-9	TRBJ1-1
CTRNKQRGVTDTQYF	TGCACCAGAAATAAACAGCGGGGGGTCACAGATACGCAGTATTTT	TRBD2	-	TRBV29-1	TRBJ2-3
CASSLAGADTQYF	TGTGCCAGCAGCTTGGCCGGGGCAGATACGCAGTATTTT	-	once	TRBV5-6	TRBJ2-3
CASSPDREIPQHF	TGTGCCAGCTCTCCGGACAGAGAGATACCCCAGCATTTT	-	-	TRBV18	TRBJ1-5